The clone carrying this T cell receptor beta chain was observed a few times. The sample is drawn from a study of CD8+CD57+ T cells in acquired aplastic anemia. The use of genomic DNA as template underpinned the TCR beta VDJ and CDR3 profiling. TCRdb reprocessed the reads via MiXCR and lists one record per CDR3 protein. The sample records 180,000 or so distinct CDR3 sequences, 45% to 50% being singletons. In germline, CDR1 is GTSNPN, CDR2 SVGIG (reference sequence). V gave up 2 bases and J gave up 4 bases; unmatched junction bases: 2. CDR3 length: 12 amino acids. This TCR was sampled from a human donor in good health. Specimen: sorted CD4+, CD8+, or CD8+CD57+ T cells (not recorded which) from PBMCs. This chain connects TRBV30 to TRBJ2-7, with 7 positions matching TRBD2. CDR3 bases: TGTGCCTGGAGTCACGGGGGGTACGAGCAGTACTTC. It encodes CAWSHGGYEQYF. Using reference TRBV30 and TRBJ2-7 for the parts outside the CDR3, the full variable domain is SQTIHQWPATLVQPVGSPLSLECTVEGTSNPNLYWYRQAAGRGLQLLFYSVGIGQISSEVPQNLSASRPQDRQFILSSKKLLLSDSGFYLCAWSHGGYEQYFGPGTRLTVT.